This TCR beta chain was profiled in a study of blood T cell repertoires in COVID-19. Across the study: COVID-19 samples, acute and convalescent, were from the United States, Italy and Spain. Nucleic acid was either cDNA or gDNA, and it came from T cells, B-cell-depleted T cells, or PBMCs.

The CDR3 consists of 15 residues. The V and J ends lost 4 bases and 2 bases, in that order; junction bases with no gene match: 4. Germline lookup yields CDR1 SGHRS and CDR2 YFSETQ. This clone was recorded a few times. In the source study's methods: Using reference gene primer amplification, nucleated cell counts were estimated. TCRdb's table, derived via immunoSEQ multiplex PCR, lists solely in-frame clones and lacks some. For V, J and clone size, that table is used; D and trimming come from the DNA. The sample includes some 130,000 clones, roughly three quarters of them seen just once. The chain has TRBV5-1 and TRBJ1-2; 11 bases line up with TRBD1. This receptor was identified in a man older than 75 with acute or convalescent COVID-19. The sequenced sample consisted of peripheral blood. The CDR3 coding sequence is TGCGCCAGCAGCCTAGGGACAGGGGGAAACTATGGCTACACCTTC. It codes for CASSLGTGGNYGYTF.